This T cell receptor (beta chain) was observed in a study of T cell responses to AZD1222 COVID-19 vaccine. Study-wide points: Seropositive status at baseline applied to only 5 to 7 AZD1222 recipients. Scientists sampled the repertoires only once the peak T cell response had passed. Along spike, vaccine-associated CD4 TCRs were found throughout, with dominance at 160-218 and 743-854. Spike-specific TCR repertoires showed rising breadth and depth after two AZD1222 doses.

TCRdb's copy holds only in-frame clones and misses some; the assay was immunoSEQ multiplex PCR. The sample yields nearly 110,000 clones, roughly 90% seen once. In the case of this clone: The antigen is not known.

The CDR3 is made up of 17 amino acids. Trimming stripped 0 bases from V and 4 bases from J, with 19 bases between. The V gene's germline CDR1 is SGHRS and CDR2 YFSETQ. This receptor was taken from an adult who received the AZD1222 COVID-19 vaccine. The rearrangement links TRBV5-1 to TRBJ1-1; D uncertain. This specimen consisted of peripheral blood, obtained 28 days after the second AZD1222 dose. CDR3 nucleotide sequence: TGCGCCAGCAGCTTGGAAACCCCTAGGCGGGGAACCACTGAAGCTTTCTTT. Translating it yields CASSLETPRRGTTEAFF.